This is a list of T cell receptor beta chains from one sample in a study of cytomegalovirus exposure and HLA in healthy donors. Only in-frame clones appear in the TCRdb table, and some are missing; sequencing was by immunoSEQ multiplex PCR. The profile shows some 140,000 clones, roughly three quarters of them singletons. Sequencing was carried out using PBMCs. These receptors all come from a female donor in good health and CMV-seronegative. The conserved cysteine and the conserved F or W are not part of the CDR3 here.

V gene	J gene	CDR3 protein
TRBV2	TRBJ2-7	ASSKGGQGTYEQY
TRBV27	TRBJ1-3	ASSPRGPGNTIY
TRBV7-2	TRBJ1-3	ASSSGSGNTIY
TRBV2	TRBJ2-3	ASPLKTGYTDTQY
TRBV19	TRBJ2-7	ASSLGGNYEQY
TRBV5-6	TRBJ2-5	ASSLPGGMETQY
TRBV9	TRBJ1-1	ASSGQGSNTEAF
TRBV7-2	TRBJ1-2	ASSFRDSYGYT
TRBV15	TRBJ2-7	ATSRGSGIYEQY
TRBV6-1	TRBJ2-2	ASRHREGGTGELF
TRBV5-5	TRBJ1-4	ASSSGQVNEKLF
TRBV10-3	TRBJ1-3	AISEGSGSGNTIY
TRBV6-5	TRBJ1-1	ASSAGSKPNTEAF
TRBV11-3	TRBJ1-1	ASSLGAVTEAF
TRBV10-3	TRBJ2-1	AISVTSNEQF
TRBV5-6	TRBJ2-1	ASSRPWTNEQF
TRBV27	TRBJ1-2	ASSFSGLGGYT
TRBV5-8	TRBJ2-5	ASQDTGITVKETQY
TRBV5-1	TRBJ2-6	ASLPSSGANVLT
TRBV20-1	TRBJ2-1	SANRGHEQF